This T cell receptor (beta chain) came from a study of beta chain features in type 1 diabetes. Points from the study as a whole: Patients with type 1 diabetes showed fewer VDJ junction insertions and more deletions.

This clone was seen a few times. Its antigen is unknown. Germline V gene data show CDR1 as KGHSH and CDR2 as LQKENI. This CDR3 contains 17 residues. Trimming removed 4 bases from V and 2 bases from J, with 20 bases in between. As every portion of the isolated RNA was reverse transcribed, the sequencing read expressed TCRB transcripts. Sequencing of naive, central memory and regulatory T cell samples gave an average of around 4 million reads. Repertoires were generated with immunoSEQ multiplex PCR, while TCRdb's copy carries only in-frame clones and drops some. The data show around 310,000 clones, approximately 10% seen once.

V and J are TRBV18 and TRBJ1-2, with D maybe TRBD1 (6 bases). The TCR comes from a woman aged 25 to 39 in good health. Sequences were obtained from naive CD4+ T cells from blood. The CDR3 DNA reads TGTGCCAGCTCACACGTGGGCGGGGGCACAGAAAACTATGGCTACACCTTC. Amino acids: CASSHVGGGTENYGYTF.